These T cell receptor beta chains were read from a single sample in a study of T cell repertoires in cytomegalovirus infection. TCRdb reanalysed the reads using MiXCR and keeps one entry per CDR3 protein. This table has 250,000 or so distinct CDR3 sequences, 15% to 20% appearing once. Sequencing input: CD8+ T cells from PBMCs. The source is a human donor in good health (CMV status not recorded). Some clones in this sample may be carry-over from other donors' samples. CDR3s include the opening cysteine and the closing phenylalanine or tryptophan. D genes are given only for firm matches. Size tells how often a clone was seen (once, few, many) or the class of an expanded clone, and some rows leave it out.

j_call	d_call	v_call	clone_size	cdr3_nt	cdr3_aa
TRBJ2-5	NA	TRBV19	NA	TGTGCCAGTAGTATTGGGGGCTGGGAGACCCAGTACTTC	CASSIGGWETQYF
TRBJ2-3	TRBD2	TRBV20-1	few	TGCAGTGCCCGAAAGGAGAGCGGGGGGGCGTGGGCGGATACGCAGTATTTT	CSARKESGGAWADTQYF
TRBJ2-7	NA	TRBV7-9	many	TGTGCCAGCAGCCCTAGTGGGGGACGGTCCTACGAGCAGTACTTC	CASSPSGGRSYEQYF
TRBJ2-5	TRBD1	TRBV7-9	many	TGTGCCAGCCAGAGAACCGGACAGGGGAGATTGGAGACCCAGTACTTC	CASQRTGQGRLETQYF
TRBJ2-6	TRBD1	TRBV19	NA	TGTGCCAGTAGTGGACAGGGCGGGCGCTCTGGGGCCAACGTCCTGACTTTC	CASSGQGGRSGANVLTF
TRBJ1-2	NA	TRBV20-1	NA	TGCAGTGCTAGGGCCAGGGGAGCGGCCGGCTACACCTTC	CSARARGAAGYTF
TRBJ2-7	TRBD1	TRBV20-1	NA	TGCAGTGCTGGGGACAGGGTAGACGAGCAGTACTTC	CSAGDRVDEQYF
TRBJ2-3	NA	TRBV7-6	few	TGTGCCAGCAGCAAGACAACAGGGCCCCGTGGGACAGATACGCAGTATTTT	CASSKTTGPRGTDTQYF
TRBJ2-7	NA	TRBV6-6	few	TGTGCCACCGCCCTTGTTGGGACTCTCTCCTACGAGCAGTACTTC	CATALVGTLSYEQYF
TRBJ2-3	NA	TRBV7-2	many	TGTGCCAGCAGCTTAGAGGGAAGCACAGATACGCAGTATTTT	CASSLEGSTDTQYF
TRBJ1-4	NA	TRBV12-3/TRBV12-4	many	TGTGCCAGCAGTTTCAATACCGGGACAACTAATGAAAAACTGTTTTTT	CASSFNTGTTNEKLFF
TRBJ2-5	NA	TRBV9	few	TGTGCCAGCAGTTGGGGGAGACAGTCAAACCAAGAGACCCAGTACTTC	CASSWGRQSNQETQYF
TRBJ2-1	TRBD2	TRBV27	NA	TGTGCCAGCAGTTCCCCGGGACTAGCCCACAATGAGCAGTTCTTC	CASSSPGLAHNEQFF
TRBJ1-4	NA	TRBV2	few	TGTGCCAGCAGCCACACAGGGCGGGGTCCGTGGAGTGAAAAACTGTTTTTT	CASSHTGRGPWSEKLFF
TRBJ2-3	TRBD1	TRBV24-1	NA	TGTGCCACCAGTGATCGGGGACAGGGAAGCACAGATACGCAGTATTTT	CATSDRGQGSTDTQYF
TRBJ2-7	NA	TRBV28	many	TGTGCCGCCCTAAATCCTAGGTCCTACGAGCAGTACTTC	CAALNPRSYEQYF
TRBJ2-1	NA	TRBV5-6	few	TGTGCCAGCAGCTTGGCCGGGACGGTCAATGAGCAGTTCTTC	CASSLAGTVNEQFF
TRBJ2-5	NA	TRBV28	few	TGTGCCAGCAGTTACCCAGGGGATGGCACTAGCCTCCAAGAGACCCAGTACTTC	CASSYPGDGTSLQETQYF
TRBJ1-1	NA	TRBV5-1	NA	TGCGCCAGCAGCGTCCACCAACTCCCGACAGCTAGGAACACTGAAGCTTTCTTT	CASSVHQLPTARNTEAFF
TRBJ2-3	NA	TRBV20-1	few	TGCAGTGCTCTCCAGGGGACGCGGGGAGGGGCAGATACGCAGTATTTT	CSALQGTRGGADTQYF
TRBJ1-2	TRBD1	TRBV7-8	many	TGTGCCAGCAGCCTGGGACAGGGGGTCTATGGCTACACCTTC	CASSLGQGVYGYTF
TRBJ1-1	TRBD1	TRBV3-1	NA	TGTGCCAGCAGCCGAGGAGCTGCTCAGGGGGCTCTACTATTTGAAGCTTTCTTT	CASSRGAAQGALLFEAFF
TRBJ2-1	TRBD2	TRBV11-2	many	TGTGCCAGCAGCTTAGCTGGACTAGCCCCTGGGCATGAGCAGTTCTTC	CASSLAGLAPGHEQFF
TRBJ1-5	NA	TRBV7-2	many	TGTGCCAGCAGCTTAGCAGGGGGATTCAATCAGCCCCAGCATTTT	CASSLAGGFNQPQHF
TRBJ2-1	NA	TRBV5-6	many	TGTGCCAGCAGCTCAGGTGAGACAGTGACCTCCTACAATGAGCAGTTCTTC	CASSSGETVTSYNEQFF
TRBJ2-1	TRBD1	TRBV2	NA	TGTGCCAGCAGTCAGGACAGGGCGGATTGGCAGTTCTTC	CASSQDRADWQFF
TRBJ2-7	NA	TRBV10-3	NA	TGTGCCCATTCCGAAGACAGAGTCAACGAGCAGTACTTC	CAHSEDRVNEQYF
TRBJ2-2	NA	TRBV7-9	few	TGTGCCAGCAGCCCCAGTGGCTCGCGCACCGGGGAGCTGTTTTTT	CASSPSGSRTGELFF
TRBJ2-3	NA	TRBV9	many	TGTGCCAGCAGCGTAAGTGAAGATACGCAGTATTTT	CASSVSEDTQYF
TRBJ1-5	NA	TRBV7-9	NA	TGTGCCAGCAGCTCCCTAAGCGGGGCCCAGCCCCAGCATTTT	CASSSLSGAQPQHF
TRBJ2-2	TRBD1	TRBV5-6	NA	TGTGCCAGCAGCTTGGGGACCGGGACAGCTCTCACCGGGGAGCTGTTTTTT	CASSLGTGTALTGELFF
TRBJ2-6	NA	TRBV5-6	many	TGTGCCAGCAGCCGCCCAGGTGGTGGGGCCAACGTCCTGACTTTC	CASSRPGGGANVLTF
TRBJ2-2	NA	TRBV10-3	many	TGTGCCACCAACGGGGACGTAGCAGTTTCCGGGGAGCTGTTTTTT	CATNGDVAVSGELFF
TRBJ2-3	TRBD1	TRBV28	many	TGTGCCAGCAGCCAGGGGGCTACCCCCTCGAGCACAGATACGCAGTATTTT	CASSQGATPSSTDTQYF
TRBJ2-7	TRBD2	TRBV6-2/TRBV6-3	many	TGTGCCAGCAGCTCCGGGACTAGCGGGCGCTACGAGCAGTACTTC	CASSSGTSGRYEQYF
TRBJ2-3	NA	TRBV7-3	NA	TGTGCCAGCAGCTTAACTACAGCCACAGATACGCAGTATTTT	CASSLTTATDTQYF
TRBJ2-1	TRBD1	TRBV6-2/TRBV6-3	few	TGTGCCAGCAGCCGGACAGGGCCCAATGAGCAGTTCTTC	CASSRTGPNEQFF
TRBJ2-2	NA	TRBV7-7	many	TGTGCTAGCAGCTTAGCGATCACAGAGTCCGAGTACACCGGGGAGCTGTTTTTT	CASSLAITESEYTGELFF
TRBJ2-1	NA	TRBV6-2/TRBV6-3	NA	TGTGCCAGCGGACCTCGCCTTGTCTTC	CASGPRLVF
TRBJ1-6	NA	TRBV5-4	few	TGTGCCAGCAGCTTGTGGACACACAATTCACCCCTCCACTTT	CASSLWTHNSPLHF
TRBJ2-7	TRBD1	TRBV28	many	TGTGCCAGCAGATGGGGACAGGGCGGCGAGCAGTACTTC	CASRWGQGGEQYF
TRBJ1-1	NA	TRBV6-1	few	TGTGCCAGTTTGATGAGCCTCCGAGACACTGAAGCTTTCTTT	CASLMSLRDTEAFF
TRBJ2-7	NA	TRBV12-3/TRBV12-4	many	TGTGCCAGCAGTTTAGTCGCAGTCCTCGGCTTAGGGCAGTACTTC	CASSLVAVLGLGQYF
TRBJ2-5	TRBD2	TRBV5-1	NA	TGCGCCAGCAGCTATAGCGGGGGGGCCTTCGAGACCCAGTACTTC	CASSYSGGAFETQYF
TRBJ2-1	TRBD2	TRBV19	few	TGTGCCAGCCGCACTAGCGGGGGGGCTTTGAACTACAATGAGCAGTTCTTC	CASRTSGGALNYNEQFF